This T cell receptor beta chain emerged from a study of cytomegalovirus exposure and HLA in healthy donors (TCRdb year 2017). At the level of the whole study: According to a later analysis, the approximately 120 validation repertoires were produced on the same platform as the roughly 700 repertoires of the first cohort. A separate validation cohort of 90 to 150 different subjects was used in addition to the 666-subject first cohort. The aim of the study was to test whether cataloging public T cell receptors could identify signatures of past pathogen exposure. To predict cytomegalovirus infection status, the study combined high-throughput TCR immunosequencing, statistical association of individual TCRs with disease status, and machine learning.

Donors formed part of the validation cohort, which comprised 120 subjects and was distinct from the first cohort of roughly 600 subjects. The method behind the library was the immunoSEQ multiplex PCR assay. The published analysis was carried out like this. A statistical classification framework was developed to diagnose cytomegalovirus status using the catalog of TCR beta chain sequences. Held by TCRdb, this immuneACCESS table contains in-frame sequences only and omits some clones. Under half of the omission traces to an unresolved V gene where checked; the cause of the rest is unknown. V, J and clone size reflect that table, while D and trimming were determined from the DNA. For this sample the table gives fewer than 85,000 clones, of which about 96% were detected only once. Approximately 1.4% of the sample is in the top ten clones. General findings and caveats noted by the study authors: In the study, around 160 TCR beta chains were listed as associated with cytomegalovirus. The authors suggested that the approach could potentially be generalized to other disease states and immunological phenotypes. In both the original and validation cohorts, the classifier was reported to diagnose cytomegalovirus status with high specificity and sensitivity. Three of the identified cytomegalovirus-associated TCR beta chains were confirmed in vitro to be specific for cytomegalovirus antigens. A later analysis had no HLA typing for the validation cohort, so co-occurrence there was scored across all 130 or so repertoires. While some public TCRs were present in many individuals, most TCR sequences turned up only very rarely across donors. In a later analysis, TCRs clustered in the first cohort were found to also tend to co-occur in the approximately 110 validation repertoires, with 94% of cluster scores above 0.

V trim: 9 bases; J trim: 4 bases; unmatched bases: 6. Per the germline V gene, SGHVS is the CDR1 and FQNEAQ is the CDR2. The CDR3 spans 14 residues, from the cysteine through the phenylalanine. Of the read, only the CDR3 DNA is kept; its 42 bases are in frame from base 1. As concerns this clone: Its antigen target is currently unknown. Qualities for individual bases were not recorded, and no much larger clone is one base off.

Recombination linked TRBV7-8 to TRBJ2-1; 10 bases in between match TRBD1. Sequencing was done on a sample of PBMCs. The receptor was isolated from a woman under 30 in good health and CMV-seronegative. CDR3 protein: CASTDRGEYNEQFF. At the DNA level, the sequence is TGTGCCAGTACGGACAGGGGGGAATACAATGAGCAGTTCTTC.